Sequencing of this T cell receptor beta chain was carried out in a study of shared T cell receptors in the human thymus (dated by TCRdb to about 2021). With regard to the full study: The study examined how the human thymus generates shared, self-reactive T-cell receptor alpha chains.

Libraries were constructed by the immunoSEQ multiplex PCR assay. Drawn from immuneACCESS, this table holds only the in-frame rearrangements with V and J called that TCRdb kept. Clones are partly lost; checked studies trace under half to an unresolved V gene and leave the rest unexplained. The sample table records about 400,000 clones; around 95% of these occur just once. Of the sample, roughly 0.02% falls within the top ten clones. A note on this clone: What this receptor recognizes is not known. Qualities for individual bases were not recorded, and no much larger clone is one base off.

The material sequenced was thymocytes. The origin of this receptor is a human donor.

The CDR3 reads CASSSRDRDPLSTEAFF. Read as DNA, the sequence is TGTGCCAGCAGCTCCCGGGACAGGGACCCCCTGAGCACTGAAGCTTTCTTT. The V and J segments used are TRBV7-9 and TRBJ1-1, with 9 bases aligning to TRBD1. The CDR3 covers 17 residues, taking in both the cysteine and the phenylalanine. Here the CDR3 DNA is all that survives: 51 bases in frame from base 1. V is pruned by 4 bases and J by 4 bases, leaving 13 bases of the junction without a gene match. CDR1 and CDR2, per the germline V gene (reference sequence), are SEHNR and FQNEAQ.